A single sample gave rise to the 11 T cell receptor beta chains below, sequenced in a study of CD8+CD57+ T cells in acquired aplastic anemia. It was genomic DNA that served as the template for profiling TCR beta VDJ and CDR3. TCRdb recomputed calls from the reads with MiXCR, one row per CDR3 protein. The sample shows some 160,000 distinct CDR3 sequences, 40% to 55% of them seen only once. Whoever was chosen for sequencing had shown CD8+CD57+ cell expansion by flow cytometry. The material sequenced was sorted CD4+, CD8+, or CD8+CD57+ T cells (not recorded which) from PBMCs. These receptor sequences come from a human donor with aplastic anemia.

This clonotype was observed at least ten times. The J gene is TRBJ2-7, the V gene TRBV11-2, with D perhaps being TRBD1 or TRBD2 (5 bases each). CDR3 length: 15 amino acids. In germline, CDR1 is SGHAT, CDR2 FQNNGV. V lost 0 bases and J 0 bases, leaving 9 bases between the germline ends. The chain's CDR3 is CASSLEGRGSYEQYF. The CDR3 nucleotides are TGTGCCAGCAGCTTAGAGGGACGGGGCTCCTACGAGCAGTACTTC.

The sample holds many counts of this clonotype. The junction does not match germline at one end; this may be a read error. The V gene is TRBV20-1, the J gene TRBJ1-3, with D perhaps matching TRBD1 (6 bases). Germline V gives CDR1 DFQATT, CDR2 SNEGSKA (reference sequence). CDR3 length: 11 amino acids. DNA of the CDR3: TGCAGTGCTAGAGACCCACCCTCCACAGGGTTT. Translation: CSARDPPSTGF.

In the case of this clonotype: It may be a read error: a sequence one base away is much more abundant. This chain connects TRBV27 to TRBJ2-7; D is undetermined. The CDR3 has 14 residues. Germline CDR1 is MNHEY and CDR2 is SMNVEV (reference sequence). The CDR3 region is CASSSKVNSYEQCF. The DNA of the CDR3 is TGTGCCAGCAGTTCAAAGGTAAACTCCTACGAGCAGTGCTTC.

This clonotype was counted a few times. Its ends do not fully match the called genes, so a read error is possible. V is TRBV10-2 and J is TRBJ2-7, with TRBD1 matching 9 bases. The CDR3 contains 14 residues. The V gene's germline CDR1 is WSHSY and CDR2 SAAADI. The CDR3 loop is CASRTGTGLAWQYF. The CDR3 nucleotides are TGTGCCAGCAGAACCGGGACAGGGCTAGCGTGGCAGTACTTC.

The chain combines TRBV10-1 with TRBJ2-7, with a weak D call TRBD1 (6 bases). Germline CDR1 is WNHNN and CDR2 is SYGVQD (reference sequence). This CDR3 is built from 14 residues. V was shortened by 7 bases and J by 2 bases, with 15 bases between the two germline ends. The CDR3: CASTFDRRPYEQYF. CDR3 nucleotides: TGCGCCAGCACCTTCGACAGGAGACCCTACGAGCAGTACTTC.

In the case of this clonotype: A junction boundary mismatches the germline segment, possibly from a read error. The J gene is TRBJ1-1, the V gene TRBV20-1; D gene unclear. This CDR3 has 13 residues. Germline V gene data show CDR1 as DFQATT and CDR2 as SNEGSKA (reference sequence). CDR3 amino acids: CSASGRPNTEASF. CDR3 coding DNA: TGCAGTGCTTCCGGACGGCCGAACACTGAAGCTTCCTTT.

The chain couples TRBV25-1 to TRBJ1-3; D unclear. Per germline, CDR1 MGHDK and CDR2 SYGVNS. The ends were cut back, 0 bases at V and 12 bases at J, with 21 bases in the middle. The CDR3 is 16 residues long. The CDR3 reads CASSEYYGPGHGDIYF. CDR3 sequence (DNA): TGTGCCAGCAGTGAATATTACGGGCCAGGTCACGGTGACATATATTTT.

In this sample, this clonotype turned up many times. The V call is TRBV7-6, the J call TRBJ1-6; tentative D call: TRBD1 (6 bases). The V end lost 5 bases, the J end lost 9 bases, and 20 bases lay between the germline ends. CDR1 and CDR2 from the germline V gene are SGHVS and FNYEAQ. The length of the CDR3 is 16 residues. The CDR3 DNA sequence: TGTGCCAGCAGCCCAAAACCAACAGGGAACGGTTCACCCCTCCACTTT. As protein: CASSPKPTGNGSPLHF.

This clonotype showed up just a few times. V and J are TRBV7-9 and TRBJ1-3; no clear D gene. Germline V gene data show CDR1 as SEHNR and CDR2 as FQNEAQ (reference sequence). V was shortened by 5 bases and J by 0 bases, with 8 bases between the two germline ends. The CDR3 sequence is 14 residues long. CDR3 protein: CASSPSDSGNTIYF. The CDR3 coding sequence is TGTGCCAGCAGCCCAAGCGACTCTGGAAACACCATATATTTT. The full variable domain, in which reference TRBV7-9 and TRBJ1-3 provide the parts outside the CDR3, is DTGVSQNPRHKITKRGQNVTFRCDPISEHNRLYWYRQTLGQGPEFLTYFQNEAQLEKSRLLSDRFSAERPKGSFSTLEIQRTEQGDSAMYLCASSPSDSGNTIYFGEGSWLTVV.

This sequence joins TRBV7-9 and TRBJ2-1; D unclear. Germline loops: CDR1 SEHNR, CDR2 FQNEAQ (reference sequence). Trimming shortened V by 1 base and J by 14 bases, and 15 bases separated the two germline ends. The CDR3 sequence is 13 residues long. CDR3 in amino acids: CASSLGRLGLEFF. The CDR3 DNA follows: TGTGCCAGCAGCTTAGGGCGACTGGGGTTGGAGTTCTTC.

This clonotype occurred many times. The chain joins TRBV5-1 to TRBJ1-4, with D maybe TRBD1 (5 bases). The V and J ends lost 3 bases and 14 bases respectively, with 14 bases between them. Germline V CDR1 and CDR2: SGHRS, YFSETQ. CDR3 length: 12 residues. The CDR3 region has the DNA TGCGCCAGCAGCTCGGACCGGGGGGGGCTGTTTTTT. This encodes CASSSDRGGLFF.